A selection of T cell receptor beta chains follows, all from one sample in a study of blood T cell repertoires in COVID-19. Sequenced by immunoSEQ multiplex PCR; TCRdb stores in-frame clones only, minus some. The profile shows around 45,000 clones, roughly 86% of them singletons. Sequenced sample: peripheral blood. The receptors come from a man in his sixties with active or convalescent COVID-19. Both conserved end residues are part of each CDR3. The order of the fields is CDR3 protein, CDR3 DNA, clone size, J gene, V gene, D gene. D genes are given only for firm matches. Not every row has a clone size; where given, it reads once, few, many or a size class.

CDR3aa: CASSLAGQRLYQPQHF; CDR3nt: TGTGCCAGCAGCTTAGCGGGACAGCGTCTCTATCAGCCCCAGCATTTT; abundance: .; j_gene: TRBJ1-5; v_gene: TRBV7-8; d_gene: TRBD1
CDR3aa: CAWSRDMNTEAFF; CDR3nt: TGTGCCTGGAGTAGGGACATGAACACTGAAGCTTTCTTT; abundance: .; j_gene: TRBJ1-1; v_gene: TRBV30; d_gene: .
CDR3aa: CASSYNRATNEKLFF; CDR3nt: TGCGCCAGCAGCTACAACAGGGCAACTAATGAAAAACTGTTTTTT; abundance: .; j_gene: TRBJ1-4; v_gene: TRBV5-1; d_gene: .
CDR3aa: CAIGKTGPSNQPQHF; CDR3nt: TGTGCCATCGGTAAGACAGGGCCTAGCAATCAGCCCCAGCATTTT; abundance: once; j_gene: TRBJ1-5; v_gene: TRBV10-3; d_gene: TRBD1
CDR3aa: CASSTQGAGGRDEQFF; CDR3nt: TGTGCCAGCAGCACCCAGGGAGCGGGGGGCAGGGATGAGCAGTTCTTC; abundance: .; j_gene: TRBJ2-1; v_gene: TRBV7-3; d_gene: TRBD2
CDR3aa: CASSVERGGINPYEQYF; CDR3nt: TGTGCCAGCAGCGTAGAACGCGGGGGCATCAATCCCTACGAGCAGTACTTC; abundance: .; j_gene: TRBJ2-7; v_gene: TRBV9; d_gene: .
CDR3aa: CASSLVSVTEAFF; CDR3nt: TGTGCCAGCAGCTTAGTTTCGGTCACTGAAGCTTTCTTT; abundance: .; j_gene: TRBJ1-1; v_gene: TRBV11-2; d_gene: .
CDR3aa: CSAAGVGTQYF; CDR3nt: TGCAGTGCTGCAGGGGTGGGGACCCAGTACTTC; abundance: .; j_gene: TRBJ2-5; v_gene: TRBV20-1; d_gene: .
CDR3aa: CASSLPPGAGGVAEAFF; CDR3nt: TGTGCCAGCAGTTTACCTCCTGGAGCAGGGGGCGTAGCTGAAGCTTTCTTT; abundance: .; j_gene: TRBJ1-1; v_gene: TRBV28; d_gene: TRBD1
CDR3aa: CASSSPGTVNSPLHF; CDR3nt: TGTGCCAGCAGCTCCCCCGGGACAGTTAATTCACCCCTCCACTTT; abundance: few; j_gene: TRBJ1-6; v_gene: TRBV28; d_gene: TRBD1
CDR3aa: CAWSVSGLSEAFF; CDR3nt: TGTGCCTGGAGTGTATCAGGGTTGTCTGAAGCTTTCTTT; abundance: .; j_gene: TRBJ1-1; v_gene: TRBV30; d_gene: .
CDR3aa: CASSLAGGKVNTEAFF; CDR3nt: TGTGCCAGCAGCTTGGCGGGGGGCAAAGTGAACACTGAAGCTTTCTTT; abundance: .; j_gene: TRBJ1-1; v_gene: TRBV5-6; d_gene: .
CDR3aa: CASTNRGTDGNTIYF; CDR3nt: TGTGCCAGCACCAACAGGGGGACAGATGGAAACACCATATATTTT; abundance: once; j_gene: TRBJ1-3; v_gene: TRBV3-1/TRBV3-2; d_gene: TRBD1
CDR3aa: CASSFGLAGETQYF; CDR3nt: TGTGCCAGCAGCTTTGGACTAGCGGGGGAGACCCAGTACTTC; abundance: .; j_gene: TRBJ2-5; v_gene: TRBV7-3; d_gene: TRBD2
CDR3aa: CASSQPPGGSKYADTQYF; CDR3nt: TGTGCCAGCAGCCAACCCCCGGGGGGGTCTAAATATGCAGATACGCAGTATTTT; abundance: few; j_gene: TRBJ2-3; v_gene: TRBV11-2; d_gene: TRBD2
CDR3aa: CASSPPGGNQPQHF; CDR3nt: TGTGCCAGCAGTCCACCGGGGGGCAATCAGCCCCAGCATTTT; abundance: .; j_gene: TRBJ1-5; v_gene: TRBV6-5; d_gene: .
CDR3aa: CASSTGGAYGYTF; CDR3nt: TGTGCCAGCAGCACAGGGGGCGCGTATGGCTACACCTTC; abundance: .; j_gene: TRBJ1-2; v_gene: TRBV6-5; d_gene: TRBD1
CDR3aa: CASSFVSGGTQGSPLHF; CDR3nt: TGTGCCAGCAGCTTTGTGTCAGGAGGAACTCAAGGATCACCCCTCCACTTT; abundance: .; j_gene: TRBJ1-6; v_gene: TRBV5-4; d_gene: .
CDR3aa: CASSVQGVYNEQFF; CDR3nt: TGTGCCAGCAGCGTGCAGGGGGTCTACAATGAGCAGTTCTTC; abundance: .; j_gene: TRBJ2-1; v_gene: TRBV7-9; d_gene: TRBD1
CDR3aa: CATSSPETGDGYTF; CDR3nt: TGTGCCACATCATCCCCCGAGACCGGGGATGGCTACACCTTC; abundance: .; j_gene: TRBJ1-2; v_gene: TRBV27; d_gene: .
CDR3aa: CASRGQGDQPQHF; CDR3nt: TGTGCCAGTAGGGGACAGGGCGATCAGCCCCAGCATTTT; abundance: .; j_gene: TRBJ1-5; v_gene: TRBV19; d_gene: TRBD1
CDR3aa: CASVGNTGHQDGYTF; CDR3nt: TGTGCCAGCGTCGGGAATACAGGGCATCAGGATGGCTACACCTTC; abundance: .; j_gene: TRBJ1-2; v_gene: TRBV6-6; d_gene: .
CDR3aa: CASRDFGWDGYTF; CDR3nt: TGTGCCAGCCGGGACTTTGGGTGGGATGGCTACACCTTC; abundance: .; j_gene: TRBJ1-2; v_gene: TRBV3-1/TRBV3-2; d_gene: .
CDR3aa: CAWSVLQGPLSGNTIYF; CDR3nt: TGTGCCTGGAGTGTATTACAGGGACCCCTCTCTGGAAACACCATATATTTT; abundance: .; j_gene: TRBJ1-3; v_gene: TRBV30; d_gene: .
CDR3aa: CASSPTGTADSGNTIYF; CDR3nt: TGTGCCAGCAGCCCGACAGGGACCGCAGACTCTGGAAACACCATATATTTT; abundance: .; j_gene: TRBJ1-3; v_gene: TRBV7-2; d_gene: TRBD1
CDR3aa: CATGQRLGETQYF; CDR3nt: TGTGCCACGGGACAGCGCCTTGGAGAGACCCAGTACTTC; abundance: .; j_gene: TRBJ2-5; v_gene: TRBV12-3/TRBV12-4; d_gene: TRBD1
CDR3aa: CATSQGSYEQYF; CDR3nt: TGTGCCACCAGTCAGGGTTCCTACGAGCAGTACTTC; abundance: .; j_gene: TRBJ2-7; v_gene: TRBV24-1; d_gene: .
CDR3aa: CASSFRTSGAYSYNEQFF; CDR3nt: TGTGCCAGTAGTTTTAGGACTAGCGGGGCCTACTCCTACAATGAGCAGTTCTTC; abundance: .; j_gene: TRBJ2-1; v_gene: TRBV19; d_gene: TRBD2
CDR3aa: CASSFILQGGTGELFF; CDR3nt: TGCGCCAGCAGCTTTATCCTCCAGGGAGGTACCGGGGAGCTGTTTTTT; abundance: .; j_gene: TRBJ2-2; v_gene: TRBV5-1; d_gene: .
CDR3aa: CASSERGGENYGYTF; CDR3nt: TGCGCCAGCAGTGAGAGAGGGGGGGAGAACTATGGCTACACCTTC; abundance: .; j_gene: TRBJ1-2; v_gene: TRBV10-1; d_gene: .
CDR3aa: CASTRQLNQPQHF; CDR3nt: TGTGCCAGCACACGACAGCTCAATCAGCCCCAGCATTTT; abundance: .; j_gene: TRBJ1-5; v_gene: TRBV2; d_gene: .
CDR3aa: CASSQEDRRSGNTIYF; CDR3nt: TGCGCCAGCAGCCAAGAGGACAGACGCTCTGGAAACACCATATATTTT; abundance: .; j_gene: TRBJ1-3; v_gene: TRBV4-1; d_gene: .
CDR3aa: CATSEQTGTGRNEQFF; CDR3nt: TGTGCCACCAGTGAACAAACCGGGACAGGGCGCAATGAGCAGTTCTTC; abundance: .; j_gene: TRBJ2-1; v_gene: TRBV24-1; d_gene: TRBD1
CDR3aa: CATLPGGIDTGELFF; CDR3nt: TGTGCCACGCTTCCAGGGGGAATAGACACCGGGGAGCTGTTTTTT; abundance: few; j_gene: TRBJ2-2; v_gene: TRBV10-3; d_gene: TRBD1
CDR3aa: CASSLPRGGDNEQFF; CDR3nt: TGTGCCAGCAGCTTACCGCGGGGGGGCGACAATGAGCAGTTCTTC; abundance: .; j_gene: TRBJ2-1; v_gene: TRBV9; d_gene: TRBD2
CDR3aa: CASSQGLAFYEQYF; CDR3nt: TGTGCCAGCAGCCAAGGTCTAGCCTTCTACGAGCAGTACTTC; abundance: .; j_gene: TRBJ2-7; v_gene: TRBV14; d_gene: .
CDR3aa: CASSARGFTEAFF; CDR3nt: TGCGCCAGCAGCGCCCGGGGATTCACTGAAGCTTTCTTT; abundance: .; j_gene: TRBJ1-1; v_gene: TRBV4-1; d_gene: .
CDR3aa: CVSHSHYGYTF; CDR3nt: TGTGTCTCACATTCCCACTATGGCTACACCTTC; abundance: .; j_gene: TRBJ1-2; v_gene: TRBV28; d_gene: .
CDR3aa: CASLGTRGPGGYTF; CDR3nt: TGCGCCAGCCTAGGGACAAGGGGGCCAGGAGGCTACACCTTC; abundance: .; j_gene: TRBJ1-2; v_gene: TRBV4-1; d_gene: TRBD1
CDR3aa: CASSLGGTGLTEAFF; CDR3nt: TGCGCCAGCAGCTTGGGGGGCACAGGGTTAACTGAAGCTTTCTTT; abundance: .; j_gene: TRBJ1-1; v_gene: TRBV5-1; d_gene: .
CDR3aa: CASSERGGRTYNEQFF; CDR3nt: TGCGCCAGCAGCGAAAGGGGAGGGCGAACCTACAATGAGCAGTTCTTC; abundance: .; j_gene: TRBJ2-1; v_gene: TRBV5-1; d_gene: TRBD2
CDR3aa: CASSDLVSGGAGKTQYF; CDR3nt: TGTGCCAGCAGTGATCTGGTTAGCGGGGGGGCGGGTAAGACCCAGTACTTC; abundance: once; j_gene: TRBJ2-5; v_gene: TRBV2; d_gene: TRBD2
CDR3aa: CASSLATGGGSGNTIYF; CDR3nt: TGCGCCAGCAGCTTGGCGACAGGGGGCGGCTCTGGAAACACCATATATTTT; abundance: .; j_gene: TRBJ1-3; v_gene: TRBV5-1; d_gene: TRBD1
CDR3aa: CASSFRGGRTDTQYF; CDR3nt: TGTGCCAGCAGTTTCCGGGGGGGCCGCACAGATACGCAGTATTTT; abundance: .; j_gene: TRBJ2-3; v_gene: TRBV6-5; d_gene: TRBD2
CDR3aa: CASRDPGQGGNTIYF; CDR3nt: TGTGCCAGCAGGGATCCGGGACAGGGAGGAAACACCATATATTTT; abundance: .; j_gene: TRBJ1-3; v_gene: TRBV28; d_gene: TRBD1
CDR3aa: CASSPGQGITEAFF; CDR3nt: TGCGCCAGCAGCCCTGGACAGGGGATCACTGAAGCTTTCTTT; abundance: once; j_gene: TRBJ1-1; v_gene: TRBV5-1; d_gene: TRBD1
CDR3aa: CASSQDINGRVIHPGELFF; CDR3nt: TGTGCCAGCAGCCAAGACATTAACGGCAGGGTGATTCATCCCGGGGAGCTGTTTTTT; abundance: .; j_gene: TRBJ2-2; v_gene: TRBV3-1/TRBV3-2; d_gene: .
CDR3aa: CASSGDRPLGGEPQHF; CDR3nt: TGTGCCAGCAGCGGGGACAGGCCCCTTGGAGGAGAGCCCCAGCATTTT; abundance: .; j_gene: TRBJ1-5; v_gene: TRBV5-6; d_gene: TRBD1
CDR3aa: CASTSTGGYGYTF; CDR3nt: TGTGCCAGCACTTCCACAGGGGGGTATGGCTACACCTTC; abundance: .; j_gene: TRBJ1-2; v_gene: TRBV2; d_gene: TRBD1
CDR3aa: CASSKNRVGEAFF; CDR3nt: TGTGCCAGCAGTAAAAACAGGGTTGGTGAAGCTTTCTTT; abundance: .; j_gene: TRBJ1-1; v_gene: TRBV6-5; d_gene: .
CDR3aa: CASSRTGRTEAFF; CDR3nt: TGTGCCAGCTCGCGGACAGGGAGGACTGAAGCTTTCTTT; abundance: .; j_gene: TRBJ1-1; v_gene: TRBV18; d_gene: TRBD1
CDR3aa: CASSEGGMAGGQETQYF; CDR3nt: TGTGCCAGCAGTGAGGGGGGAATGGCAGGGGGCCAGGAGACCCAGTACTTC; abundance: .; j_gene: TRBJ2-5; v_gene: TRBV2; d_gene: TRBD1